The 12 T cell receptor beta chains listed next were all sequenced from one sample in a study of cytomegalovirus exposure and HLA in healthy donors. Repertoires were generated with immunoSEQ multiplex PCR, while TCRdb's copy carries only in-frame clones and drops some. The sample contains 220,000 or so clones, over 65% of which appear only once. The specimen sequenced was PBMCs. Every receptor here comes from a woman younger than 35 in good health and CMV-seronegative.

The chain is built from TRBV13 and TRBJ2-1; D not certain. V was pared by 0 bases and J by 3 bases, with 6 bases between. CDR1 is PRHDT and CDR2 is FYEKMQ in the germline V gene (reference sequence). The CDR3 is made up of 14 amino acids. The CDR3 DNA reads as TGTGCCAGCAGCTTAGGGCGGAACTACAATGAGCAGTTCTTC. Translating gives CASSLGRNYNEQFF.

As for this clone: The DNA is left out, because the CDR3 cannot be placed on it with certainty; the CDR3 is given as TCRdb lists it. V usage is TRBV19 and J usage is TRBJ1-1. CDR1 is LNHDA and CDR2 is SQIVND in the germline V gene (reference sequence). Ends included, the CDR3 has 12 residues. Here the CDR3 reads CAVRRGASEAFF.

The chain uses TRBV28 and TRBJ2-1; 8 bases map to TRBD2. CDR3 length: 14 residues. V shed 7 bases and J 8 bases; nucleotides not matched to a gene: 10. Looked up from germline, CDR1 is MDHEN and CDR2 is SYDVKM. The CDR3 here is CASIHSGTFYEQFF. In nucleotides, the CDR3 is TGTGCCAGCATTCATAGCGGGACCTTTTATGAGCAGTTCTTC.

The chain joins TRBV7-2 to TRBJ2-3, with 9 nucleotides matching TRBD1. The trim removed 3 bases at V and 2 bases at J, leaving 3 bases unmatched. Germline CDR1 and CDR2: SGHTA and FQGNSA. The CDR3 length is 15 residues. This chain's CDR3 is CASSLGTGYTDTQYF. The CDR3 DNA reads TGTGCCAGCAGCTTGGGGACAGGGTACACAGATACGCAGTATTTT.

This clone has more than one count but fewer than ten. The junction and the germline gene differ at one end; a read error may be behind it. The chain has TRBV5-4 and TRBJ1-1, with TRBD1 matching 8 bases. CDR1 and CDR2 (germline): SGHNT, YYREEE (reference sequence). This CDR3 comprises 15 residues. The CDR3 DNA reads as TGTGCCAGCAGCTTGGGGGGACAGGTGAACGCTGAAGCTTTCTTT. Translation gives CASSLGGQVNAEAFF.

The chain employs TRBV6-1 and TRBJ1-6; 7 nucleotides line up with TRBD1. The CDR3 has 15 amino acids. Trimming took 6 bases from V and 3 from J; bases not matched to a gene: 5. Germline CDR1 reads MNHNS; CDR2 reads SASEGT. DNA of the CDR3: TGTGCCAGCAGCCCGACAGGGAGCTATAATTCACCCCTCCACTTT. It translates to CASSPTGSYNSPLHF.

This clone was found once. The chain combines TRBV29-1 with TRBJ2-2; 8 bases agree with TRBD1. The CDR3 covers 14 residues. V was clipped by 6 bases and J by 2 bases; unmatched bases: 5. Germline values: CDR1 SQVTM, CDR2 ANQGSEA. The CDR3 DNA is TGCAGCGTATACGGACAGGGCAACACCGGGGAGCTGTTTTTT. Protein product: CSVYGQGNTGELFF.

Remarks on this clone: This specimen includes other DNA sequences encoding the same CDR3. The genes are TRBV5-1 and TRBJ1-1, with D hard to call. CDR1 and CDR2 (germline): SGHRS, YFSETQ. The CDR3 has 13 residues. The V and J ends lost 0 bases and 4 bases respectively, with 7 bases between them. This chain's CDR3 is CASSLEGGTEAFF. Written as DNA, the CDR3 is TGCGCCAGCAGCTTGGAGGGCGGCACTGAAGCTTTCTTT.

CDR3 sequence: CASSAPPGLAGAHEQYF. Written as DNA, the CDR3 is TGTGCCAGCAGTGCCCCGCCGGGACTAGCGGGAGCTCACGAGCAGTACTTC. The rearrangement joins TRBV27 to TRBJ2-7, with 14 bases fitting TRBD2. Germline V gene data show CDR1 as MNHEY and CDR2 as SMNVEV (reference sequence). The V segment lost 5 bases and the J segment 5 bases; nucleotides outside the gene matches: 11. The CDR3 runs to 17 residues.

The chain joins TRBV29-1 to TRBJ1-1; D call uncertain. This CDR3 is 11 amino acids long. Trimming removed 6 bases from V and 8 bases from J, with 13 bases in between. Per the germline V gene, CDR1 is SQVTM and CDR2 is ANQGSEA. This chain's CDR3 is CSVLSLAEAFF. The DNA for the CDR3 is TGCAGCGTCCTTAGCTTGGCCGAAGCTTTCTTT. The whole variable domain, remainder taken from reference TRBV29-1 and TRBJ1-1, is SAVISQKPSRDICQRGTSLTIQCQVDSQVTMMFWYRQQPGQSLTLIATANQGSEATYESGFVIDKFPISRPNLTFSTLTVSNMSPEDSSIYLCSVLSLAEAFFGQGTRLTVV.

The gene calls are TRBV5-1 and TRBJ2-3; 12 bases are shared with TRBD1. V lost 4 bases, J lost 5 bases, and 14 bases stayed unmatched. The CDR3 consists of 18 residues. Germline V gene lookup returns CDR1 SGHRS and CDR2 YFSETQ. The CDR3 nucleotides read TGCGCCAGCAGCGCTACCCGGGGCGGGACAGGGGGCAGAGATACGCAGTATTTT. Translation gives CASSATRGGTGGRDTQYF.

The chain combines TRBV2 with TRBJ2-5; 9 bases line up with TRBD2. The germline gives CDR1 SNHLY, CDR2 FYNNEI. This CDR3 has 16 amino acids. V lost 2 bases and J lost 4; bases outside the gene matches: 8. This chain's CDR3 is CASSEWSGRRGETQYF. The CDR3 nucleotides are TGTGCCAGCAGTGAATGGAGCGGGAGGAGGGGAGAGACCCAGTACTTC.